Described below is a single T cell receptor beta chain sequence and its context. What it binds is not known. The data originate from a study of T cell responses to AZD1222 COVID-19 vaccine. Findings and caveats of the study: After two AZD1222 doses, spike-specific TCR breadth and depth rose versus day 0.

TCRdb keeps only in-frame clones here, not all; method: immunoSEQ multiplex PCR. This table has under 150,000 clones, over 85% appearing once. The CDR3 totals 11 residues. V lost 4 bases and J 2 bases, leaving 6 bases between the germline ends. Looked up from germline, CDR1 is SQVTM and CDR2 is ANQGSEA. The genes are TRBV29-1 and TRBJ2-7; D is unresolved. The source of this sequence is an adult who received the AZD1222 COVID-19 vaccine. The sequencing used peripheral blood, collected 28 days after the second AZD1222 dose. The CDR3 region has the DNA TGCAGCGTTGTGGTAACCTACGAGCAGTACTTC. The encoded protein is CSVVVTYEQYF.